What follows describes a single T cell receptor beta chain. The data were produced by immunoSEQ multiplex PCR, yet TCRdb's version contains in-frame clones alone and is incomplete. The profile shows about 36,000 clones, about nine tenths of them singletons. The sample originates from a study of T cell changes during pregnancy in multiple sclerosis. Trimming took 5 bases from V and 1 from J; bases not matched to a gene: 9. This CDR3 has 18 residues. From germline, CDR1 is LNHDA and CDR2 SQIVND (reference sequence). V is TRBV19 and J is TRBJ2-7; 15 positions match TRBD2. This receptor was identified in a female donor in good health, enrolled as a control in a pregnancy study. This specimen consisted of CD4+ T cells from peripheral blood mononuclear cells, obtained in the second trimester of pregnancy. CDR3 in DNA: TGTGCCAGTAGTCCCCCCGGACTAGCGGGGGGGACTTCCTACGAGCAGTACTTC. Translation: CASSPPGLAGGTSYEQYF.